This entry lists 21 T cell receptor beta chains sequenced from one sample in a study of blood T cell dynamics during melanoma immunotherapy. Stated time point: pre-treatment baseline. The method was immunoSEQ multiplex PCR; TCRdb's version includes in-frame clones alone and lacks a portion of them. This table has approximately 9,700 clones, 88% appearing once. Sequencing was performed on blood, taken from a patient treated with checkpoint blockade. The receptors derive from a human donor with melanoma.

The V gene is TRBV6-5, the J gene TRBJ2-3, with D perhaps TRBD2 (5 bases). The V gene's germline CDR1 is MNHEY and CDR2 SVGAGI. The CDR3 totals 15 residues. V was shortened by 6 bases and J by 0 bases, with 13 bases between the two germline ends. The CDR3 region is CASRFQAGSTDTQYF. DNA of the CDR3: TGTGCCAGCAGATTTCAGGCGGGCAGCACAGATACGCAGTATTTT.

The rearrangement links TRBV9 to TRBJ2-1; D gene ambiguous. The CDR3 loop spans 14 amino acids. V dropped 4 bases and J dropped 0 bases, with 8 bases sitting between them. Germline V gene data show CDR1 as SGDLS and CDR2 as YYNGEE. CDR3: CASSRPGSYNEQFF. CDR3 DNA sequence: TGTGCCAGCAGCCGGCCCGGCTCCTACAATGAGCAGTTCTTC.

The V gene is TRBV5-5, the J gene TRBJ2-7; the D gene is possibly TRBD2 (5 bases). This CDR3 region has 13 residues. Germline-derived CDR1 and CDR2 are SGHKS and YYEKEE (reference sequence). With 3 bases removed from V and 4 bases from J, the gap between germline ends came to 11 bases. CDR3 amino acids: CASSWVGEYEQYF. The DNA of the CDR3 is TGTGCCAGCAGCTGGGTCGGGGAATACGAGCAGTACTTC.

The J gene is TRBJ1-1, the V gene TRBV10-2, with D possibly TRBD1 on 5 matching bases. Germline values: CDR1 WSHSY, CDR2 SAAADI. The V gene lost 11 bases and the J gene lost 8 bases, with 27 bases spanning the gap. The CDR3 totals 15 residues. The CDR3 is CAVRVAEGGGREAFF. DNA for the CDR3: TGCGCCGTCAGGGTGGCAGAAGGCGGGGGTAGGGAAGCTTTCTTT.

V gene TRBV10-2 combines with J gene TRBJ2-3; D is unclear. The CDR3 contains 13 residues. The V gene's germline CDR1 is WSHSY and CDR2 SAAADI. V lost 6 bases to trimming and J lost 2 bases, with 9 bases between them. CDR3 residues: CASRPSNTDTQYF. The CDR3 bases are TGCGCCAGCAGACCGTCAAACACAGATACGCAGTATTTT.

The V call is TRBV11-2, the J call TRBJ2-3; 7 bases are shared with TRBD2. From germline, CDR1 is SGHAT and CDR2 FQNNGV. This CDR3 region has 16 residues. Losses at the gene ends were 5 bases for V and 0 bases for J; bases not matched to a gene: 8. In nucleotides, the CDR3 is TGTGCCAGCAGCCCTCGAAATAGCGGGAGCACAGATACGCAGTATTTT. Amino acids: CASSPRNSGSTDTQYF. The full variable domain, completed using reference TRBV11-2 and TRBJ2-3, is EAGVAQSPRYKIIEKRQSVAFWCNPISGHATLYWYQQILGQGPKLLIQFQNNGVVDDSQLPKDRFSAERLKGVDSTLKIQPAKLEDSAVYLCASSPRNSGSTDTQYFGPGTRLTVL.

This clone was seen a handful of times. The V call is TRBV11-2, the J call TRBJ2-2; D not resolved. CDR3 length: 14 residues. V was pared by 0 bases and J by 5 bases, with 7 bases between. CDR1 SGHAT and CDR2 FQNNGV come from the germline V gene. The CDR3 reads CASSLEAATGELFF. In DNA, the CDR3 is TGTGCCAGCAGCTTAGAGGCAGCAACCGGGGAGCTGTTTTTT.

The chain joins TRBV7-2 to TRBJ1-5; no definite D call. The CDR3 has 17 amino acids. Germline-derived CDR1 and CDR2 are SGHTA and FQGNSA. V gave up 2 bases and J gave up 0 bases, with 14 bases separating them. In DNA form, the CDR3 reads TGTGCCAGCAGCTTACGGCAACTCGGCGGTAGCAATCAGCCCCAGCATTTT. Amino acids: CASSLRQLGGSNQPQHF.

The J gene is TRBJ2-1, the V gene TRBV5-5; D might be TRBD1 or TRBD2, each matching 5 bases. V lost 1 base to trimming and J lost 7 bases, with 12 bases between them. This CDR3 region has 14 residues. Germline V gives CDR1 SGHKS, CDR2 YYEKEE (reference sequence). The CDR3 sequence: CASSLLNWGNEQFF. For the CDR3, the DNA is TGTGCCAGCAGCTTGCTAAATTGGGGGAATGAGCAGTTCTTC.

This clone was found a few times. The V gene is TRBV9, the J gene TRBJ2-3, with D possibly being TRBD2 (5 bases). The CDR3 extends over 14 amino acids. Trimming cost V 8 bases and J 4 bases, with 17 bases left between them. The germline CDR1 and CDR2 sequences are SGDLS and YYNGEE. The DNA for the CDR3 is TGTGCCAGTTCCCCGGGCCTAGCTGCAGATACGCAGTATTTT. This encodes CASSPGLAADTQYF.

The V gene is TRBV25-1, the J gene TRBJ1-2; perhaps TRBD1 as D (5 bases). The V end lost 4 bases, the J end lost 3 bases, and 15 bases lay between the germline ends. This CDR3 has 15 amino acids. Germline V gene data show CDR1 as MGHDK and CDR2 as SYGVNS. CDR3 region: CASSVKGRFDYGYTF. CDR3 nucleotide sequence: TGTGCCAGCAGTGTAAAGGGGCGGTTTGACTATGGCTACACCTTC.

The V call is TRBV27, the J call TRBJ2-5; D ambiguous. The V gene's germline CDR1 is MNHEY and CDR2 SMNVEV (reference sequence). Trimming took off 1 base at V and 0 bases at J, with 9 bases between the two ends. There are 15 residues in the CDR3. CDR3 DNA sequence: TGTGCCAGCAGTTTATTGGGGTCCGACCAAGAGACCCAGTACTTC. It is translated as CASSLLGSDQETQYF.

The CDR3, as DNA: TGTGCCAGCAGCCCCTCGACAGGGGACGAAAAACTGTTTTTT. Its translation is CASSPSTGDEKLFF. V usage is TRBV7-2 and J usage is TRBJ1-4; TRBD1 aligns across 8 bases. The V segment lost 5 bases and the J segment 8 bases; nucleotides outside the gene matches: 7. The V gene's germline CDR1 is SGHTA and CDR2 FQGNSA. CDR3 size: 14 residues.

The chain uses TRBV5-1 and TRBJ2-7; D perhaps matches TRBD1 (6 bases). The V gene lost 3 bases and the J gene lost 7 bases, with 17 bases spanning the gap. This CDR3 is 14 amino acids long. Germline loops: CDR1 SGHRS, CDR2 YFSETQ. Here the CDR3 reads CASSSGTTVNEQYF. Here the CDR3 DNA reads TGCGCCAGCAGCTCCGGGACAACCGTAAATGAGCAGTACTTC.

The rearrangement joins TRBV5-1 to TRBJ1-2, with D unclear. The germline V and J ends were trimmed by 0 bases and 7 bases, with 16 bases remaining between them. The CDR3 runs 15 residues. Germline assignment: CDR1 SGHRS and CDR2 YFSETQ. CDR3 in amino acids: CASSLAGEGASGYTF. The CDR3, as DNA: TGCGCCAGCAGCTTGGCCGGAGAAGGCGCCTCTGGCTACACCTTC.

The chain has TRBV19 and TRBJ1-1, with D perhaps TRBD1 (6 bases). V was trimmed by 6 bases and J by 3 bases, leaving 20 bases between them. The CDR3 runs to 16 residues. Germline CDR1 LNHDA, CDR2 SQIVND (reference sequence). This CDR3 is CASRRGGSSIDTEAFF. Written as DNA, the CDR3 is TGTGCCAGTAGGAGGGGGGGGTCCTCGATTGACACTGAAGCTTTCTTT. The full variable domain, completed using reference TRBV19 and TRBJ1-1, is DGGITQSPKYLFRKEGQNVTLSCEQNLNHDAMYWYRQDPGQGLRLIYYSQIVNDFQKGDIAEGYSVSREKKESFPLTVTSAQKNPTAFYLCASRRGGSSIDTEAFFGQGTRLTVV.

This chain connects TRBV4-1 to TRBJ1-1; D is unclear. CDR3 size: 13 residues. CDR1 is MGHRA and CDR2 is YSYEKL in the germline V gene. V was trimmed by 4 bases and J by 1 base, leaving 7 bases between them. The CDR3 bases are TGCGCCAGCAGCCCGCAATGGAACACTGAAGCTTTCTTT. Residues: CASSPQWNTEAFF.

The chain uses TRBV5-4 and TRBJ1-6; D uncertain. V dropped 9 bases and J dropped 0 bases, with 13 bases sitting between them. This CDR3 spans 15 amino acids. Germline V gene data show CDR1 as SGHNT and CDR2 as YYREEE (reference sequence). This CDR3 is CAILRYSSYNSPLHF. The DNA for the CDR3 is TGTGCCATCCTTCGCTACAGCTCCTATAATTCACCCCTCCACTTT.

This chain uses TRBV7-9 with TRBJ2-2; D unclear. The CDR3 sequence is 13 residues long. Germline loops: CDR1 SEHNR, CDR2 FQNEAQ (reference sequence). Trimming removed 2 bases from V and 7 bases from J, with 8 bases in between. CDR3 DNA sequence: TGTGCCAGCAGCTTAACAGTGGACGGGGAGCTGTTTTTT. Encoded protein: CASSLTVDGELFF.

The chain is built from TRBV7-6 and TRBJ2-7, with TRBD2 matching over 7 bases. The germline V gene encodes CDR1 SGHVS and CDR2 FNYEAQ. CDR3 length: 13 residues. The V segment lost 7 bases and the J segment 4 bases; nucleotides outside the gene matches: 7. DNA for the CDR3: TGTGCCAGCACCCCGGGGGAGGGATACGAGCAGTACTTC. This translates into CASTPGEGYEQYF.

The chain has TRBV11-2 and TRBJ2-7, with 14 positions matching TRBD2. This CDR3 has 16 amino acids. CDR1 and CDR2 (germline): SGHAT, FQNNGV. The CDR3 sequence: CVSTPGLAGARYEQYF. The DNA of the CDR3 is TGTGTCTCCACCCCGGGACTAGCGGGGGCTCGCTACGAGCAGTACTTC.